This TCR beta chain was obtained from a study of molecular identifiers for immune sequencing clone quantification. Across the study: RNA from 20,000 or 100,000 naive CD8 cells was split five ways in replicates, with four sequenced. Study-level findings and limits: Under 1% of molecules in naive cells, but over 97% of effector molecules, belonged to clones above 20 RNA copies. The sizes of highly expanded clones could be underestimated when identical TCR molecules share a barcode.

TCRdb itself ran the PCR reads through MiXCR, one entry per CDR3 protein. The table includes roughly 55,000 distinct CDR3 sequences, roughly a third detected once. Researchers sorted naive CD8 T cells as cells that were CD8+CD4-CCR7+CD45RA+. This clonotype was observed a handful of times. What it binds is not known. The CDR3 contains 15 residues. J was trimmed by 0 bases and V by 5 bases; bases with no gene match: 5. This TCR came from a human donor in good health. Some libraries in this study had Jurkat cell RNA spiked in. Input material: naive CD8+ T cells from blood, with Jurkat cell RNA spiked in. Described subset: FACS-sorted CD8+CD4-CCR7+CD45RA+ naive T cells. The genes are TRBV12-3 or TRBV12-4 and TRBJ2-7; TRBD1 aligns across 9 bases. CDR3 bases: TGTGCCAGCAGTCGAGGACAGGGGAACTCCTACGAGCAGTACTTC. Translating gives CASSRGQGNSYEQYF.